This TCR beta chain was found in a study of T cell responses to AZD1222 COVID-19 vaccine. Study-wide results and caveats: Baseline seropositivity occurred in only six or seven AZD1222 recipients.

The length of the CDR3 is 16 residues. Unmatched junction bases numbered 8, after V lost 5 bases and J lost 3 bases. Germline CDR1 PRHDT, CDR2 FYEKMQ (reference sequence). This clone was seen once. Its antigen remains unidentified. Here immunoSEQ multiplex PCR was the method, and the copy in TCRdb shows in-frame clones only, minus some. The repertoire includes 100,000 to 150,000 clones, around 94% of them detected once, and around 7% sits in the top ten. This chain joins TRBV13 and TRBJ2-1; the match to TRBD2 covers 9 bases. The TCR originated in an adult in good health. The material sequenced was peripheral blood, taken on day 0 of AZD1222 vaccination. In DNA form, the CDR3 reads TGTGCCAGCAGCCCTGAAAGCGGGGGGAACTACAATGAGCAGTTCTTC. Translation gives CASSPESGGNYNEQFF.